The present TCR beta chain was sequenced within a study of CD8+CD57+ T cells in acquired aplastic anemia. Study information: An average of approximately 3.4 ug of DNA was obtained from sorted CD4+ and CD8+ cells. Study-level findings and limits: Common to patients and controls were twenty-nine CD8+ CDR3 sequences.

Genomic DNA, the template, was used for profiling of the TCR beta VDJ and CDR3. TCRdb called the reads again in MiXCR, with one record for every CDR3 protein. The sample includes roughly 160,000 distinct CDR3 sequences, around half of them seen just once. As for this clonotype: The antigen is not known.

The CDR3 extends over 14 amino acids. Germline V gives CDR1 DFQATT, CDR2 SNEGSKA (reference sequence). Trimming stripped 1 base from V and 1 base from J, with 10 bases between. By flow cytometry, patients selected for sequencing had shown an expansion of CD8+CD57+ cells. Among the patients, all had severe acquired aplastic anemia. This clonotype was sampled from a human donor with aplastic anemia. Sequencing was done on a sample of sorted CD4+, CD8+, or CD8+CD57+ T cells (not recorded which) from PBMCs. The rearrangement links TRBV20-1 to TRBJ1-1, with D maybe TRBD1 (6 bases). The CDR3 nucleotides are TGCAGTGCTAGAGTCCGGGGACAGAACACTGAAGCTTTCTTT. Amino acids: CSARVRGQNTEAFF.